The present T cell receptor (beta chain) was sequenced within a study of T cells after posttransplantation cyclophosphamide listed by TCRdb under 2016. Looking at the study overall: Using TRB sequencing, the study followed how the T cell repertoire reconstituted after myeloablative bone marrow transplantation in which posttransplantation cyclophosphamide served as GVHD prophylaxis. TRB sequencing was performed on blood from all 35 or so PTCy patients with 1-year posttransplant specimens. TRB sequencing was also done on up to roughly 3 additional blood samples from 2 to 5.2 years after transplant in 3 patients, and on pretransplant blood from 4 patients. Antigen receptor sequencing was done on samples from some 35 PTCy-treated patients and from under 20 related bone marrow donors of those patients. Public TRB sequences were checked against a database of over 3,600 sequences associated with responses to pathogens, tumor antigens, self-antigens and alloantigens. TRA and TRB clonality were tightly correlated in 9 samples, so subsequent TCR analyses focused on TRB only.

TRB sequencing used genomic DNA with the immunoSEQ assay at survey resolution or the hsTCRB kit. As for the original processing: The immunoSEQ software handled initial read processing, and the LymphoSeq R package was used for repertoire analyses. Clonality was calculated as 1 minus normalized Shannon entropy, and the Gini coefficient was also calculated for each TRB dataset. To infer phenotypes in unsorted samples, TRB sequences from sorted subsets of the recipient or donor were mapped onto the unsorted samples of the same recipient. Not all clones reach the TCRdb copy of this immuneACCESS table, which keeps in-frame sequences only. Checked studies attribute under half of the gap to unresolved V genes and leave the rest unexplained. For V, J and clone size, that table is used; D and trimming come from the DNA. This sample holds some 14,000 clones; 84% were observed only once. The ten largest clones represent 5% of the sample.

The control group consisted of 11 patients who received myeloablative marrow transplants with methotrexate plus a calcineurin inhibitor and who were sampled 1 year after transplant. Peripheral blood and bone marrow mononuclear cells were isolated by Ficoll-Hypaque density centrifugation and cryopreserved. Results the study describes overall, beyond this receptor: The TRB repertoires of T cells infiltrating skin or the GI tract showed only limited overlap with the TRB repertoires found in blood. Across the roughly 40 patients, TRB clonality was highly associated with recipient CMV seropositivity and CMV reactivation, and diversity with PTCy was similar to that in the CNI/methotrexate controls. At 1-2 months, donor-recipient similarity was low but rose over the first year, and the later blood repertoires were often dominated by donor CD8+ memory clones.

This clone was picked up a small number of times. Its binding antigen is unknown. Qualities for individual bases were not recorded, and no much larger clone is one base off. Inclusive of the bounding cysteine and phenylalanine, the CDR3 is 14 residues long. Only CDR3 DNA is held: 42 bases, read in frame from base 1. Trimming removed 7 bases from V and 2 bases from J, leaving 12 bases between the germline ends. The germline V gene (reference sequence) provides CDR1 SEHNR and CDR2 FQNEAQ. The receptor was isolated from a male patient younger than 30 who received an allogeneic stem cell transplant from a related donor, was CMV-positive, and had no GVHD. Because of the transplant, the T cells may be the graft donor's rather than the patient's own. The chain employs TRBV7-9 and TRBJ1-3; too little of a D gene remains to name it. Specimen: PBMCs, collected 350 to 400 days after allogeneic stem cell transplant with calcineurin inhibitor and methotrexate. The nucleotide sequence is given as TGTGCCAGCACTGCAGCGGGAGCTGGAAACACCATATATTTT. This is translated as CASTAAGAGNTIYF.